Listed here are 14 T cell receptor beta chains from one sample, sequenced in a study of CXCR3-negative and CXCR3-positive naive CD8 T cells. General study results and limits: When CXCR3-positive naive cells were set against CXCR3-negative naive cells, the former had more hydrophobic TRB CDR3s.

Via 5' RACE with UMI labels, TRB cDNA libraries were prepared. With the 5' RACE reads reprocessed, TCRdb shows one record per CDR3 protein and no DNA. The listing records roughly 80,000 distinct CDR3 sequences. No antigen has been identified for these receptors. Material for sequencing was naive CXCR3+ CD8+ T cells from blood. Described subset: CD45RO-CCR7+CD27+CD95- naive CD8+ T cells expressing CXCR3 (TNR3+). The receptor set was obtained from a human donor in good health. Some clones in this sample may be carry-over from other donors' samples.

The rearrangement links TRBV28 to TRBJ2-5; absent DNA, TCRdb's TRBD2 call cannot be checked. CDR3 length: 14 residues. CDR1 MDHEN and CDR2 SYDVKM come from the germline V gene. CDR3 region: CASSNAGGFETQYF.

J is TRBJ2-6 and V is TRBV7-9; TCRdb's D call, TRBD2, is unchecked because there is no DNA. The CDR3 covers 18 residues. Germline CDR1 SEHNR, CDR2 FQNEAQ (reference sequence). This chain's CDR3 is CASSLGRDSVAGANVLTF.

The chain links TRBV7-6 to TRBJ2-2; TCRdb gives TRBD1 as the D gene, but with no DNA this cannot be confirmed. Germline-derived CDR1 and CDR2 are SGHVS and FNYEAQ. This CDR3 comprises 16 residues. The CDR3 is CAGGTRDRYPAGELFF.

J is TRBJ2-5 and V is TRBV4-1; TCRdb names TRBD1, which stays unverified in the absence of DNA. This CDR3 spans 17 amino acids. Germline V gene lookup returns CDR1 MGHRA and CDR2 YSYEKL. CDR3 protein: CASSQGNSKGALETQYF.

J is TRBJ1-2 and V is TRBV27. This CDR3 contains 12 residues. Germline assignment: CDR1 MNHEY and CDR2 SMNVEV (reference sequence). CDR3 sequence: CASSGGGGGYTF.

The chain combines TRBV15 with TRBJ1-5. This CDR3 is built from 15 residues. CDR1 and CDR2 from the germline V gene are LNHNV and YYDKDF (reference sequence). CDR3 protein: CATSRGADSNQPQHF.

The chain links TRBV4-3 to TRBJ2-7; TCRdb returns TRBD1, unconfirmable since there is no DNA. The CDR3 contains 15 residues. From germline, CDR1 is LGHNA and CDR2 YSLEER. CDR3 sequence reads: CASSQDLRRVSEQYF.

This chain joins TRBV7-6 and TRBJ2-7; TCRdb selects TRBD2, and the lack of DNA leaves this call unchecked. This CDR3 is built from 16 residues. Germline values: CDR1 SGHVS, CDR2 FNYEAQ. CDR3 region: CASSAGLAGEDYEQYF.

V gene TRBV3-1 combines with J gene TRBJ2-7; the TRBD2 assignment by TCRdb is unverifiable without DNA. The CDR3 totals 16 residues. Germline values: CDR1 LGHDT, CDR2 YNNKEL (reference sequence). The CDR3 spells CASSKSLAGVWYEQYF.

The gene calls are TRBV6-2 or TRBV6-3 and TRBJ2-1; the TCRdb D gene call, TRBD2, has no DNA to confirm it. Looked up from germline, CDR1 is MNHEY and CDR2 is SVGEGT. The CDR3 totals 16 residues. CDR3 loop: CASTIEGASGGNEQFF.

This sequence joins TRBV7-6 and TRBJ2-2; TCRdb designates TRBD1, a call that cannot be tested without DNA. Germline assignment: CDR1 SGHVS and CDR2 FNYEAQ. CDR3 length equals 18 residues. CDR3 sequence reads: CASSHRGEDRIYTGELFF.

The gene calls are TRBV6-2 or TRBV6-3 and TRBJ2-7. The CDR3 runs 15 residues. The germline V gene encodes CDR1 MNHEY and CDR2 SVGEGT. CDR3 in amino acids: CASTTDSYFSYEQYF.

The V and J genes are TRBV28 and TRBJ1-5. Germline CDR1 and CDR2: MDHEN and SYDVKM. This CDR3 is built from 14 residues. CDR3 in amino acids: CASSLVSDYQPQHF.

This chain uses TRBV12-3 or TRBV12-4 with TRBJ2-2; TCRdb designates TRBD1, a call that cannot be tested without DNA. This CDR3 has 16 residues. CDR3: CASRTDRDRNTGELFF.